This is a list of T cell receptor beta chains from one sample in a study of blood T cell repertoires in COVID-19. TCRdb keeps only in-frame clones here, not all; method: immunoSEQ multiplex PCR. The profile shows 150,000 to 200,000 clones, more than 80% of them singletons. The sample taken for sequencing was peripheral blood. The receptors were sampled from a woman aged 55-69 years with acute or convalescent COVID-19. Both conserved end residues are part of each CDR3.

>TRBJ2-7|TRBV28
CATHRDRRAEQYF
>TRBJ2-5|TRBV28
CASSPLRDGSWVSETQYF
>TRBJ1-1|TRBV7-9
CASSSMTGGTEAFF
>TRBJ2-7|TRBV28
CASNSDSSYEQYF
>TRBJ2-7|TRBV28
CASSTFTTYEQYF
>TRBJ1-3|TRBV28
CASIDASSGNTIYF
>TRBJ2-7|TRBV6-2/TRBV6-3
CASSYSTVLAGDYEQYF
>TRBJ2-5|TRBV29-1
CSARDTPQETQYF
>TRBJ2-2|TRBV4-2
CASSQDPQGIAYTGELFF
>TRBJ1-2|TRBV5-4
CANSMSGRGYTF
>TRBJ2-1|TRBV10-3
CAIRNSGISYNEQFF
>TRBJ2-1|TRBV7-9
CASSPPLASNYNEQFF
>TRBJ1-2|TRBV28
CATWGGLAQHGYTF
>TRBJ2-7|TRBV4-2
CASSQEGGQGYYEQYF
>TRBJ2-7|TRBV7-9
CASSPLIGGSSYEQYF
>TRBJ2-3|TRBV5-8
CASSPAHQSGGLADTQYF
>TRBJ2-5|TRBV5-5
CASSLMAVQETQYF
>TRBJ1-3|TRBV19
CASSRATGLWGNTIYF
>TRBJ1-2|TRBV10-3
CAIWTGQNGYTF
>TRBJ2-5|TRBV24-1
CATSDLRQGDETQYF
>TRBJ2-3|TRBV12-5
CASGLVVHRYAQYF
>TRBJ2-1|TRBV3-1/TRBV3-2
CASSPTGLSYNEQFF
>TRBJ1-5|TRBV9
CASSAEPGNQPQHF
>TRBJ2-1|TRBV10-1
CASSESPRAYNEQFF
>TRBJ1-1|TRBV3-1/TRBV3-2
CASSQVPQGLEAFF
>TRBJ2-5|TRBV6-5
CASSYEGSQETQYF
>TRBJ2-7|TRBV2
CASSDGGRWNEQYF
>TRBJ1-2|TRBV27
CASSLSGGYGYTF
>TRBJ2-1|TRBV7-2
CASSLLAGAGNEQFF
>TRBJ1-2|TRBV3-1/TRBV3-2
CASSQRDRSLTNYGYTF
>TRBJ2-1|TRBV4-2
CASSQDVSGGEQFF